This T cell receptor beta chain is drawn from a study of cytomegalovirus exposure and HLA in healthy donors. On this clone: Its cognate antigen is unknown. This sample includes further DNA sequences coding for the same CDR3.

The PCR was carried out with 60 Vbeta primers and 13 Jbeta primers. The data were produced by immunoSEQ multiplex PCR, yet TCRdb's version contains in-frame clones alone and is incomplete. The sample contains roughly 170,000 clones, around 78% of which appear only once. Germline CDR1 is MNHNS and CDR2 is SASEGT. Trimming shortened V by 1 base and J by 4 bases, and 8 bases separated the two germline ends. The CDR3 has 14 residues. Study-level results: In a later analysis, specific HLA alleles were associated with 16,000 or so TCR beta sequences at a 0.05 false discovery rate. Excluded were some V segments that proved indistinguishable, including TRBV6-2 and TRBV6-3. An observed cluster of highly shared sequence variants was recorded as a likely sequencing artifact.

The TCR was taken from a woman in her 50s in good health and CMV-seropositive. The source material was PBMCs. The chain combines TRBV6-1 with TRBJ1-5; a possible D gene is TRBD1 (5 bases). In DNA form, the CDR3 reads TGTGCCAGCAGTGAAGGCCAGGGAAATCAGCCCCAGCATTTT. Amino acid sequence: CASSEGQGNQPQHF.